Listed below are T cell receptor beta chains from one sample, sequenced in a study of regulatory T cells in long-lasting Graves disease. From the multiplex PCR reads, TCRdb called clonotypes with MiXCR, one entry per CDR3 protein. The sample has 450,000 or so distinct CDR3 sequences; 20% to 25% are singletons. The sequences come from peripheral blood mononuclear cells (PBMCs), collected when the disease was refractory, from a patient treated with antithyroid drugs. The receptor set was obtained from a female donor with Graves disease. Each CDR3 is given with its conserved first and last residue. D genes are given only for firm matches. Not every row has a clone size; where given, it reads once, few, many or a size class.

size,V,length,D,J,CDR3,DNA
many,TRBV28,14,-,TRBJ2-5,CASNGGTPQETQYF,TGTGCCAGCAATGGAGGGACACCCCAAGAGACCCAGTACTTC
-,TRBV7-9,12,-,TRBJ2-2,CASSSAARELFF,TGTGCCAGCAGCTCCGCAGCCCGGGAGCTGTTTTTT
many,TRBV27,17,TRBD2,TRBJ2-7,CASSLESRTSGLGEQYF,TGTGCCAGCAGTTTAGAGTCTAGGACTAGCGGGTTGGGCGAGCAGTACTTC
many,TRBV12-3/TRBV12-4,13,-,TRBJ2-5,CASSFRPRETQYF,TGTGCCAGCAGTTTCCGTCCCAGGGAGACCCAGTACTTC
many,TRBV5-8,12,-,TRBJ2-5,CASSGWRETQYF,TGTGCGTCCTCAGGTTGGCGAGAGACCCAGTACTTC
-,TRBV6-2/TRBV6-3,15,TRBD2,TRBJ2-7,CASSYGTSGTGEQYF,TGTGCCAGCAGTTACGGGACTAGCGGGACTGGGGAGCAGTACTTC
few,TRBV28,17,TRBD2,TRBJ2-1,CASSLTWLAGIYNEQFF,TGTGCCAGCAGTTTAACCTGGCTAGCGGGTATCTACAATGAGCAGTTCTTC
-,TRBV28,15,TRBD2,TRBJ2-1,CASRRTSGRRNEQFF,TGTGCCAGCAGACGGACTAGCGGGAGGAGGAATGAGCAGTTCTTC
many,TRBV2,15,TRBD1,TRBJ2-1,CASRQGTASYNEQFF,TGTGCCAGCAGGCAAGGGACAGCTTCCTACAATGAGCAGTTCTTC
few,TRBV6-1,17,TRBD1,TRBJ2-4,CASSPGDRGGGKNIQYF,TGTGCCAGCAGCCCCGGAGACAGGGGGGGAGGGAAAAACATTCAGTACTTC
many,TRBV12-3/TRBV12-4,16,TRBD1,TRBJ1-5,CASSQGQGDSNQPQHF,TGTGCCAGCAGTCAGGGACAGGGGGATAGCAATCAGCCCCAGCATTTT
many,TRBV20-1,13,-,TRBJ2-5,CSPDHGVSETQYF,TGCAGTCCAGATCATGGTGTTTCGGAGACCCAGTACTTC
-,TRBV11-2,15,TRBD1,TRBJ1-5,CASSLGQGPLQPQHF,TGTGCCAGCAGCTTGGGACAGGGTCCTCTTCAGCCCCAGCATTTT
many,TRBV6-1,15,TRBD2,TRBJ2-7,CASSGMVAGGGEQYF,TGTGCCAGCAGTGGTATGGTAGCGGGAGGCGGTGAGCAGTACTTC
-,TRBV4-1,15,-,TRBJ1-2,CASSQDPQGIYGYTF,TGCGCCAGCAGCCAAGATCCGCAGGGTATCTATGGCTACACCTTC
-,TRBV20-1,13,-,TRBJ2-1,CSATPQHMNEQFF,TGCAGTGCCACGCCGCAACATATGAATGAGCAGTTCTTC
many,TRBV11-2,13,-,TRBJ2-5,CASSRRGRETQYF,TGTGCCAGCAGCCGCCGAGGGAGAGAGACCCAGTACTTC
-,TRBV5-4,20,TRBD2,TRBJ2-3,CASSLMGLGGLAVLTDTQYF,TGTGCCAGCAGCTTGATGGGTCTGGGTGGACTAGCGGTACTCACAGATACGCAGTATTTT
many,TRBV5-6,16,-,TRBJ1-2,CASSLGLGRVEYGYTF,TGTGCCAGCAGCTTGGGGCTCGGCAGGGTTGAATATGGCTACACCTTC
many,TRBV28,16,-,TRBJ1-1,CASNFLLRTVNTEAFF,TGTGCCAGCAATTTCCTACTCAGGACGGTGAACACTGAAGCTTTCTTT
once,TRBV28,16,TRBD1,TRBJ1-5,CASRLRGQGPAQLQHF,TGTGCCAGCAGGCTTAGAGGACAGGGTCCGGCTCAGCTCCAGCATTTT
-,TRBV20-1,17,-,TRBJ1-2,CSAYIMGSGQGILGYTF,TGCAGTGCTTATATAATGGGGTCGGGCCAGGGCATTTTGGGCTACACCTTC
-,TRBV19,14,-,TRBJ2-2,CASTLGPGTGELFF,TGTGCCAGTACCCTCGGCCCTGGGACCGGGGAGCTGTTTTTT
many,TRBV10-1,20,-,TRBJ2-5,CASSESFSRLSSPLRETQYF,TGCGCCAGCAGTGAGTCATTCAGTCGGCTATCTTCCCCGCTCCGAGAGACCCAGTACTTC
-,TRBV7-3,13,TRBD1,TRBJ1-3,CASSDRVGNTIYF,TGTGCCAGTTCGGACAGGGTTGGAAACACCATATATTTT
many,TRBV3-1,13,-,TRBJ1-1,CASSQYRTTEAFF,TGTGCCAGCAGCCAATACCGGACCACTGAAGCTTTCTTT
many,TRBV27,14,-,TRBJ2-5,CASSSRVPQETQYF,TGTGCCAGCAGTTCGCGGGTCCCCCAAGAGACCCAGTACTTC
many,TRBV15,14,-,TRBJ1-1,CATSIKGGSTEAFF,TGTGCCACCAGCATAAAGGGCGGGAGCACTGAAGCTTTCTTT
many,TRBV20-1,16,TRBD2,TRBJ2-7,CSATGTSGSFSYEQYF,TGCAGTGCCACCGGGACTAGCGGGAGTTTCTCCTACGAGCAGTACTTC
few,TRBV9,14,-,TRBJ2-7,CASSVRDFGYEQYF,TGTGCCAGCAGCGTCCGGGACTTTGGCTACGAGCAGTACTTC
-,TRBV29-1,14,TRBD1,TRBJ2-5,CSVEDHRGPETQYF,TGCAGCGTTGAAGACCACAGGGGGCCAGAGACCCAGTACTTC
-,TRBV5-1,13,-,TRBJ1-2,CASSLAEGDGYTF,TGCGCCAGCAGCTTGGCCGAAGGGGATGGCTACACCTTC
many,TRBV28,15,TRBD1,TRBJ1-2,CASTLAGTGDYGYTF,TGTGCCAGCACCCTTGCCGGGACAGGGGACTATGGCTACACCTTC
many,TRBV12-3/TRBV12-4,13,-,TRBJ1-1,CASSLNGATEAFF,TGTGCCAGCAGTTTGAATGGGGCTACTGAAGCTTTCTTT
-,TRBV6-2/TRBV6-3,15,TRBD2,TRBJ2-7,CASSDGTSGGDEQYF,TGTGCCAGCAGTGACGGGACTAGCGGGGGTGACGAGCAGTACTTC
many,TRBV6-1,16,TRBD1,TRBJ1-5,CASRRTGGDGNQPQHF,TGTGCCAGCAGACGGACAGGGGGAGACGGCAATCAGCCCCAGCATTTT
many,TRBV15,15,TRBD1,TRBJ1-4,CATSSRGTGVEKLFF,TGTGCCACCAGCAGCCGGGGGACAGGGGTTGAAAAACTGTTTTTT
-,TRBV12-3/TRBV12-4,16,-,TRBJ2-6,CANSRTDPSGANVLTF,TGTGCCAACAGTCGGACAGACCCCTCTGGGGCCAACGTCCTGACTTTC
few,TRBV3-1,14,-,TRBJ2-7,CASSPAGLPYEQYF,TGTGCCAGCAGCCCAGCCGGTCTCCCCTACGAGCAGTACTTC
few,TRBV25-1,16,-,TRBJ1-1,CASSEYGAGSYTEAFF,TGTGCCAGCAGTGAATATGGGGCCGGGAGCTACACTGAAGCTTTCTTT
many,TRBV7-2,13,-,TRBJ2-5,CASSPADWETQYF,TGTGCCAGCAGCCCGGCGGACTGGGAGACCCAGTACTTC